This T cell receptor (beta chain) is from a study of cytomegalovirus exposure and HLA in healthy donors. Looking at the study overall: Sequencing of 150 million to 200 million T cells in an earlier analysis found around 110 million unique TCR beta sequences.

The V and J ends lost 0 bases and 10 bases respectively, with 6 bases between them. Germline CDR1 DFQATT, CDR2 SNEGSKA (reference sequence). The CDR3 runs 10 residues. The PCR employed 60 Vbeta primers together with 13 Jbeta primers. Measured with immunoSEQ multiplex PCR; TCRdb has only the in-frame clones, and not every one. The sample contains 110,000 to 150,000 clones, just under 85% of which appear only once. Whereas donors were nominally healthy upon sampling, unrecorded immune exposures were probable. The TCR was taken from a man aged 35 to 55 in good health and CMV-seropositive. The rearrangement joins TRBV20-1 to TRBJ1-2; D is unclear. The material sequenced was PBMCs. CDR3 DNA sequence: TGCAGTGCTAGAGACGGTTTCTACACCTTC. Protein product: CSARDGFYTF.